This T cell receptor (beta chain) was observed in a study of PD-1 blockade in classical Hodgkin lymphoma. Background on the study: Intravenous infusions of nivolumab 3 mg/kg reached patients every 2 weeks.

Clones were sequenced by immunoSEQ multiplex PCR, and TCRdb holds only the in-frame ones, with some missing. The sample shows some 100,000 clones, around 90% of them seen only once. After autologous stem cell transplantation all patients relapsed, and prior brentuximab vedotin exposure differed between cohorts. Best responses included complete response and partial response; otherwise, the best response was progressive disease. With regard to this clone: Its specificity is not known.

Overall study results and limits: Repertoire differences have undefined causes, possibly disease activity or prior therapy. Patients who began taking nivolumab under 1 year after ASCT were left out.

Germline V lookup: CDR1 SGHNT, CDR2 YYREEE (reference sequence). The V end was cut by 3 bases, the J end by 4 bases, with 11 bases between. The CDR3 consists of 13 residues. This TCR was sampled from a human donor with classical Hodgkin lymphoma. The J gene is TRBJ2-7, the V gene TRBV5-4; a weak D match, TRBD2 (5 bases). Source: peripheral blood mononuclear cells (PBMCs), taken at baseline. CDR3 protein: CASSWATGYEQYF. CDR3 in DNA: TGTGCCAGCAGCTGGGCAACGGGATACGAGCAGTACTTC.